This TCR beta chain was captured by sequencing in a study of blood T cell repertoires in COVID-19 (TCRdb year 2020). A note on the overall study: Collaborator samples came from the United States, Italy and Spain and covered acute and convalescent phases of COVID-19. The dataset comprised deeply sampled blood TCRbeta repertoires from subjects exposed to, actively infected with, or recovered from COVID-19. A de-identified subject ID, COVID-19 status, age in years and sex were almost always included in the sample metadata. The material from the prospective study consisted of cDNA or gDNA derived from T cells, B-cell-depleted T cells, or PBMCs. The repertoires were released in a freely available public database intended as a resource for research on the immune response to SARS-CoV-2. The samples were drawn from the first 160 participants of the ongoing ImmuneRACE study and from some 1,300 subjects provided by 6 global collaborators. Where available, HLA class I and class II types were taken from metadata supplied by the sample provider and were not determined by assay-based typing.

Summary of the overall study and its limitations: The amount of clinical and demographic metadata varied by source and participant and was provided uncurated.

V lost 4 bases and J lost 4 bases; the stretch between them is 17 bases long. Including the terminal cysteine and phenylalanine, the CDR3 comprises 16 residues. Solely the CDR3 DNA is kept, with 48 bases framed from the first base. Per the germline V gene, KGHDR is the CDR1 and SFDVKD is the CDR2. In this sample, this clone turned up once. Its antigen is not yet known. No clone much larger than this one lies a single base away; base qualities are absent. Enrolling through a virtual design, the prospective study's participants ranged in age from roughly 18 to 100 years and lived across 20 to 25 United States geographic areas. In the prospective study, cohorts were assigned on the basis of participant-reported clinical history obtained from a screening survey and a study questionnaire. ImmuneRACE Cohort 3 recovered participants were defined by two consecutive negative NP/OP PCR tests, healthcare professional clearance, or symptom resolution. In the prospective study, whole blood, serum and a nasopharyngeal or oropharyngeal swab were collected from each participant by mobile phlebotomists. Additional blood draws and questionnaires over an approximately two-month period could optionally be provided by prospective study participants. Before DNA extraction, blood samples from the prospective study were shipped at room temperature or frozen.

TCRbeta CDR3 regions were amplified from genomic DNA using the immunoSEQ Assay, a bias-controlled multiplex PCR. On the study's bioinformatics: The number of nucleated cells in each sample was estimated from the amplification of reference gene primers within the assay. To quantify the absolute abundance of each unique TCRbeta CDR3 rearrangement, sequence reads were collapsed and filtered. Productive Simpson clonality was computed per sample as the square root of Simpson's diversity index over productive rearrangements. Entries here come from immuneACCESS through TCRdb and include only in-frame sequences with V and J called. Some clones fail to appear in such tables; in the studies checked, an unresolved V gene covers under half of the shortfall, and the cause of the remainder is unknown. Clone size and V and J calls were adopted from that table, with D and trimming inferred from the DNA. Across this sample there are around 300,000 clones, with roughly 85% seen only once. The top ten clonotypes cover roughly 2.7% of the sample.

The source of this sequence is a woman between 45 and 65 years old who had recovered from COVID-19. Sequenced sample: PBMCs or T cells enriched from blood (not recorded which). Recombination linked TRBV24-1 to TRBJ2-3; perhaps TRBD1 is the D gene, with 6 bases matching. CDR3 region: CATSEMGRGSADTQYF. The DNA sequence is TGTGCCACCAGTGAAATGGGCAGGGGCTCGGCAGATACGCAGTATTTT.